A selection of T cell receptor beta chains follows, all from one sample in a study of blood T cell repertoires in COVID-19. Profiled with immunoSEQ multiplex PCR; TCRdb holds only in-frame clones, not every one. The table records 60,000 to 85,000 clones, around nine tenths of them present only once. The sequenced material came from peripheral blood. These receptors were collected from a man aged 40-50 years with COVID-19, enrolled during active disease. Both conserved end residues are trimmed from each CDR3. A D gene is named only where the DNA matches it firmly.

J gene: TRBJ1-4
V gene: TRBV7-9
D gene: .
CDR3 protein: ASSSSGVGEKLF

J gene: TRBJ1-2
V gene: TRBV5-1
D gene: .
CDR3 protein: ASSLGQVGGYT

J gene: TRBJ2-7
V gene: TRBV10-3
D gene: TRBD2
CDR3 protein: AIRDREVNYEQY

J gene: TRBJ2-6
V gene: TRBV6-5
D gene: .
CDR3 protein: ASGPSGANVLT

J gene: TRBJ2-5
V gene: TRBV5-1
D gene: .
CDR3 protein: ASSLQYQETQY

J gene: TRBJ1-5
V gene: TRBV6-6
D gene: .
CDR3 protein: ASSQQDDQPQH

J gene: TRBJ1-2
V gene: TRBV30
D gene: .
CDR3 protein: AWRVPTGFSNYGYT

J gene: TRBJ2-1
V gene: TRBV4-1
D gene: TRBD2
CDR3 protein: ASSEARLAGLDNEQF

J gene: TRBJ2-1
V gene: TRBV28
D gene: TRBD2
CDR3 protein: ASNPPGGGAEDEQF

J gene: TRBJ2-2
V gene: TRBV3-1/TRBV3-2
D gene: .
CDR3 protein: ASSYDRSGAGELF

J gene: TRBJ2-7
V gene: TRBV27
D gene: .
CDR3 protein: ASSLSASYEQY

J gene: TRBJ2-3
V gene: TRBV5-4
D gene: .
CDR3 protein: ASSGPEGGGLWSTDTQY

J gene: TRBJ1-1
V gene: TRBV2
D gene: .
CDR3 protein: ASSKQGLNTEAF

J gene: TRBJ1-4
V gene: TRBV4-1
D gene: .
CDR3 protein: ASSRSIGDEEFEKLF

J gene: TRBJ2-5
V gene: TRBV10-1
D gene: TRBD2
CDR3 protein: ASSESGLAGGQETQY

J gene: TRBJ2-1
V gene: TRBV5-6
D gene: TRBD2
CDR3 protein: ASSLGAGVSNEQF

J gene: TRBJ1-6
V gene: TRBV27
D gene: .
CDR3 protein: ASSFEPGSSPLH

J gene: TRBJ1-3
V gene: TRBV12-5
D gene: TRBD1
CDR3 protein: ASGVDRGKGNTIY

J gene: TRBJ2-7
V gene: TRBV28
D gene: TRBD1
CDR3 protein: ASTQQGAQWPLEQY

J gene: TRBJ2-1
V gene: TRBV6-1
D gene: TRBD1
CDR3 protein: ASSDTGQRYNEQF

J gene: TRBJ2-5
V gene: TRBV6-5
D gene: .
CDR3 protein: ASSDSAEETQY

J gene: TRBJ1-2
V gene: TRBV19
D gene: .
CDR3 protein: ASSARVGYT

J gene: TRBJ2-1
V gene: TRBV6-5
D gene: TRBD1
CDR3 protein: AIISGTGGSREQF

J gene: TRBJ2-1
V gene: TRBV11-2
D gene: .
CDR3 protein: ASSLGTLQGNEQF

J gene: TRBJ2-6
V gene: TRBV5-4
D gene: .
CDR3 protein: ASSSGGYSGANVLT